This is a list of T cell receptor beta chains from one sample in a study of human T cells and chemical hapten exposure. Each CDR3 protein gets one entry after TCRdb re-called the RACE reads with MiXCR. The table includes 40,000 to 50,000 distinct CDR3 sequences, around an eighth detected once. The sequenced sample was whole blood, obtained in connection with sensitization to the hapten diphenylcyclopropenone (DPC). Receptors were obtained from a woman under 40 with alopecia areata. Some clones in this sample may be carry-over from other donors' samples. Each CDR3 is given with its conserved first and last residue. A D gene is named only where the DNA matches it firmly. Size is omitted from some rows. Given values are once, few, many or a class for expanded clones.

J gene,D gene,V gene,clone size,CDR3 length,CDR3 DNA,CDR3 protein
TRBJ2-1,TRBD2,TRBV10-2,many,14,TGCGCCAGCACCGCGGGAGTCAATTACAATGAGCAGTTCTTC,CASTAGVNYNEQFF
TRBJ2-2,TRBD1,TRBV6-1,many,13,TGTGCCAGCCGGGACAGGGTGGACGGGGAGCTGTTTTTT,CASRDRVDGELFF
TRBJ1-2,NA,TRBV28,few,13,TGTGCCAGCAGTTTGGGCAGGGGTAGAGGCTACACCTTC,CASSLGRGRGYTF
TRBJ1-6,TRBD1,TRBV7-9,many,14,TGTGCCAGCAGCCCATGGACAGGGGGCTCACCCCTCCACTTT,CASSPWTGGSPLHF
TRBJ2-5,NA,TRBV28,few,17,TGTGCCAGCAGCTCACCCCTCGGATTTGGATTGCAAGAGACCCAGTACTTC,CASSSPLGFGLQETQYF
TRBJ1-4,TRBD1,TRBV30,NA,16,TGTGCCTGGGGGGGGACAGGGGCCTCGGCGAGCGAAAAACTGTTTTTT,CAWGGTGASASEKLFF
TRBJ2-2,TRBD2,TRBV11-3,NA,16,TGTGCCAGCAGCTTCGGACTAGCGGGAGACACCGGGGAGCTGTTTTTT,CASSFGLAGDTGELFF
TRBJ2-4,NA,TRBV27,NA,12,TGTGCCAGCCGGGGGATTGAGAACATTCAGTACTTC,CASRGIENIQYF
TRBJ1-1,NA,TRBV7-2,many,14,TGTGCCAGCAGCTTCAGGGGCATGAACACTGAAGCTTTCTTT,CASSFRGMNTEAFF
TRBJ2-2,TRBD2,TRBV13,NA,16,TGTGCCAGCAGCCCTCCCGGGGGGGGCTCCACCGGGGAGCTGTTTTTT,CASSPPGGGSTGELFF
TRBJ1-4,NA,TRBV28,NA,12,TGTGCCAGCAGTTCTCTTGCAGGCCCCAGGGTTTTT,CASSSLAGPRVF
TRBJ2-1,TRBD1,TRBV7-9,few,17,TGTGCCAGCAGCACCGGGACAGGGGGTCCACCATGGGTAGGGCAGTTCTTC,CASSTGTGGPPWVGQFF
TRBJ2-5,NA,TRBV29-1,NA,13,TGCAGCGTTGAAGATCCTAGGGGGGAGACCCAGTACTTC,CSVEDPRGETQYF
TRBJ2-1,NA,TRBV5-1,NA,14,TGCGCCAGCAGCTTGACGGGAGTGTACAATGAGCAGTTCTTC,CASSLTGVYNEQFF
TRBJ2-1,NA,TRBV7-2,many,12,TGTGCCAGCAGAATCAACACGGATGAGCAGTTCTTC,CASRINTDEQFF
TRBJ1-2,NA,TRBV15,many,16,TGTGCCACCAGCAGAGTTCCCGCCAGGTCGGACTATGGCTACACCTTC,CATSRVPARSDYGYTF
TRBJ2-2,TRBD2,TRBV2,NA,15,TGTGCCAGCAGGGGGGACTACGAATACACCGGGGAGCTGTTTTTT,CASRGDYEYTGELFF
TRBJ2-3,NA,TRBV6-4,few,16,TGTGCCAGCAGTGGGGGACTCGGCACTAGCACAGATACGCAGTATTTT,CASSGGLGTSTDTQYF
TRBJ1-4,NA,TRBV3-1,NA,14,TGTGCCAGCAGCCAAGAGGGATCTCATGAAAAACTGTTTTTT,CASSQEGSHEKLFF
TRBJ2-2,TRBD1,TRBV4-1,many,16,TGCGCCAGCGGGGCCCTCGGGACAGGGATGGCCGGGGAGCTGTTTTTT,CASGALGTGMAGELFF
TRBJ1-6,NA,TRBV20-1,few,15,TGCAGTGCTAGAGTCCCGGGGAAGATGAGCTCACCCCTCCACTTT,CSARVPGKMSSPLHF
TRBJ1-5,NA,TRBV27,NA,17,TGTGCCAGCAGTTCCTTCAACGGTAGAAATAGCAATCAGCCCCAGCATTTT,CASSSFNGRNSNQPQHF
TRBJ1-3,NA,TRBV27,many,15,TGTGCCAGCAGTTTAGGCTCGAGCTCTGGAAACACCATATATTTT,CASSLGSSSGNTIYF
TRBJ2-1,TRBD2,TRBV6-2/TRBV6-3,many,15,TGTGCCAGCAGTAAAATAGCGGGGGGATTGAATGAGCAGTTCTTC,CASSKIAGGLNEQFF
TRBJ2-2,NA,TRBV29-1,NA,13,TGCAGCGTCTTGACCGGAAGGACCGGGGAGCTGTTTTTT,CSVLTGRTGELFF
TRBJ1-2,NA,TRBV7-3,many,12,TGTGCCAGCAGCTTAACAGGGGCGGGCTACACCTTC,CASSLTGAGYTF
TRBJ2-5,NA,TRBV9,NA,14,TGTGCCAGCAGCGGCCGGGACTTCGAGGAGACCCAGTACTTC,CASSGRDFEETQYF
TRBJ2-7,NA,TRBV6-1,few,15,TGTGCCAGCAGTGAAGGAGGGCTCCACTCCTACGAGCAGTACTTC,CASSEGGLHSYEQYF